This is a list of T cell receptor beta chains from one sample in a study of OX40 agonist ivuxolimab in advanced cancers. Sequencing was performed with immunoSEQ multiplex PCR; in TCRdb, only in-frame clones are kept and a portion is missing. The data hold around 95,000 clones, with just over 90% observed a single time. The sample in question was CD4+ or CD8+ T cells sorted from blood, obtained in a trial of the OX40 agonist ivuxolimab. These receptors originate from an adult with an advanced solid tumor such as melanoma, head and neck, liver or kidney cancer. Each CDR3 is given with its conserved first and last residue. The D gene is left open where the match is weak. Size is omitted from some rows. Given values are once, few, many or a class for expanded clones.

.,.,13,TRBV18,TRBJ2-7,CASSPGETYEQYF,TGTGCCAGCTCACCCGGAGAGACCTACGAGCAGTACTTC
.,.,15,TRBV15,TRBJ1-3,CATSSMGSSGNTIYF,TGTGCCACCAGCTCCATGGGGTCCTCTGGAAACACCATATATTTT
TRBD2,.,15,TRBV18,TRBJ2-7,CASSPGTSGTYEQYF,TGTGCCAGCTCACCTGGGACTAGCGGCACCTACGAGCAGTACTTC
.,.,13,TRBV11-2,TRBJ2-1,CASSLVWGNEQFF,TGTGCCAGCAGCTTAGTGTGGGGCAATGAGCAGTTCTTC
TRBD2,.,14,TRBV14,TRBJ2-7,CASSRGSDWNEQYF,TGTGCCAGCAGCCGCGGGAGCGATTGGAACGAGCAGTACTTC
TRBD1,.,16,TRBV4-3,TRBJ2-1,CASSHGGTGAYNEQFF,TGCGCCAGCAGCCACGGGGGGACAGGGGCCTACAATGAGCAGTTCTTC
.,.,16,TRBV28,TRBJ1-2,CASSLGARHRNYGYTF,TGTGCCAGCAGTTTGGGCGCCCGCCATCGAAACTATGGCTACACCTTC
TRBD1,.,14,TRBV6-1,TRBJ2-7,CASTGDRGYYEQYF,TGTGCCAGCACGGGCGACAGGGGCTACTACGAGCAGTACTTC
TRBD1,.,16,TRBV28,TRBJ2-3,CASSQRTGGGTDTQYF,TGTGCCAGCAGTCAGAGGACAGGGGGAGGCACAGATACGCAGTATTTT
.,few,12,TRBV2,TRBJ1-2,CASSEDREGYTF,TGTGCCAGCAGTGAAGACAGGGAGGGCTACACCTTC
TRBD2,.,16,TRBV5-1,TRBJ2-7,CASSLAASGPIYEQYF,TGCGCCAGCAGCTTGGCCGCTAGCGGACCTATCTACGAGCAGTACTTC
.,.,14,TRBV5-1,TRBJ2-5,CASSLRGGQETQYF,TGCGCCAGCAGCCTCCGAGGGGGGCAAGAGACCCAGTACTTC
.,.,14,TRBV18,TRBJ2-7,CASSPRNPDYEQYF,TGTGCCAGCTCACCAAGAAACCCCGACTACGAGCAGTACTTC
.,.,12,TRBV27,TRBJ1-5,CASSLCIKPQHF,TGTGCCAGCAGTTTATGCATAAAGCCCCAGCATTTT
TRBD1,.,15,TRBV6-5,TRBJ1-1,CASLGQGQSRSEAFF,TGTGCCAGCCTGGGACAGGGCCAAAGTCGATCTGAAGCTTTCTTT
.,once,14,TRBV4-2,TRBJ1-2,CASSQATGLYGYTF,TGTGCCAGCAGCCAGGCTACAGGTCTCTATGGCTACACCTTC
.,.,16,TRBV28,TRBJ2-7,CASRSPAAGLSYEQYF,TGTGCCAGCAGATCTCCCGCGGCGGGGCTTTCCTACGAGCAGTACTTC
.,.,12,TRBV14,TRBJ1-3,CASSPGGNTIYF,TGTGCCAGCAGCCCGGGGGGAAACACCATATATTTT
.,.,12,TRBV6-1,TRBJ1-2,CASSDSYYGYTF,TGTGCCAGCTCGGACAGCTACTATGGCTACACCTTC
.,.,13,TRBV11-1,TRBJ2-5,CASSPMGQETQYF,TGTGCCAGCAGCCCGATGGGCCAAGAGACCCAGTACTTC
.,.,14,TRBV7-8,TRBJ2-5,CASSLGTVQETQYF,TGTGCCAGCAGCTTAGGGACGGTCCAAGAGACCCAGTACTTC
TRBD2,.,15,TRBV7-2,TRBJ2-1,CASSTGLAGENEQFF,TGTGCCAGCAGCACGGGACTAGCGGGAGAGAATGAGCAGTTCTTC
.,few,14,TRBV5-6,TRBJ1-6,CASSLGLNNSPLHF,TGTGCCAGCAGCTTGGGACTCAATAATTCACCCCTCCACTTT
.,.,16,TRBV7-2,TRBJ1-3,CASSSSLPISGNTIYF,TGTGCCAGCAGCTCCTCCTTACCTATCTCTGGAAACACCATATATTTT
TRBD1,.,14,TRBV9,TRBJ1-1,CASSGTGGNTEAFF,TGTGCCAGCAGCGGGACAGGGGGCAACACTGAAGCTTTCTTT
TRBD2,.,15,TRBV5-4,TRBJ2-1,CASSPGAGAFNEQFF,TGTGCCAGCAGCCCGGGAGCGGGGGCATTCAATGAGCAGTTCTTC
.,.,13,TRBV28,TRBJ1-4,CASSFGKAGHLFF,TGTGCCAGCAGTTTTGGGAAGGCGGGACACTTGTTTTTT
.,.,14,TRBV5-1,TRBJ2-3,CASSLSGYTDTQYF,TGCGCCAGCAGCTTGTCAGGTTACACAGATACGCAGTATTTT
.,.,14,TRBV5-1,TRBJ2-7,CASSLGGGVYEQYF,TGCGCCAGCAGCTTGGGAGGAGGAGTCTACGAGCAGTACTTC
.,.,14,TRBV7-2,TRBJ2-7,CASSLGPGRHEQYF,TGTGCCAGCAGCTTAGGGCCAGGGAGACACGAGCAGTACTTC
.,.,15,TRBV10-3,TRBJ1-4,CAISEGHQSGEKLFF,TGTGCCATCAGTGAGGGACACCAATCGGGAGAAAAACTGTTTTTT
TRBD1,once,17,TRBV27,TRBJ1-1,CASSSLGGGGTGTEAFF,TGTGCCAGCAGTTCCCTAGGGGGTGGGGGGACAGGCACTGAAGCTTTCTTT
.,.,16,TRBV18,TRBJ2-7,CASSPPSGRSSYEQYF,TGTGCCAGCTCACCACCTTCGGGACGGAGCTCCTACGAGCAGTACTTC
.,once,14,TRBV9,TRBJ2-7,CASSVAGASYEQYF,TGTGCCAGCAGCGTAGCAGGGGCCTCCTACGAGCAGTACTTC
.,once,15,TRBV6-6,TRBJ1-1,CASSYGGHQNTEAFF,TGTGCCAGCAGTTACGGCGGACACCAGAACACTGAAGCTTTCTTT
TRBD1,.,13,TRBV28,TRBJ1-5,CASSPGTDQPQHF,TGTGCCAGCAGTCCTGGGACAGATCAGCCCCAGCATTTT
.,.,14,TRBV5-1,TRBJ2-5,CASSRWGDRETQYF,TGCGCCAGCAGCCGGTGGGGGGACCGAGAGACCCAGTACTTC
.,.,13,TRBV5-1,TRBJ2-7,CASSPGSSYEQYF,TGCGCCAGCAGCCCGGGGTCCTCCTACGAGCAGTACTTC
TRBD2,.,15,TRBV27,TRBJ2-2,CASGGLQHVTGELFF,TGTGCCAGCGGGGGACTACAGCACGTCACCGGGGAGCTGTTTTTT
.,.,10,TRBV10-2,TRBJ2-7,CASRDYEQYF,TGCGCCAGCAGGGACTACGAGCAGTACTTC
TRBD1,few,15,TRBV18,TRBJ2-2,CASSTGTVNTGELFF,TGTGCCAGCTCGACCGGGACAGTTAACACCGGGGAGCTGTTTTTT
TRBD1,.,15,TRBV9,TRBJ2-7,CASSVSQGVGYEQYF,TGTGCCAGCAGCGTAAGCCAGGGGGTGGGCTACGAGCAGTACTTC
.,.,15,TRBV14,TRBJ2-5,CASSQPRGGWETQYF,TGTGCCAGCAGCCAACCACGAGGGGGTTGGGAGACCCAGTACTTC
TRBD2,.,17,TRBV9,TRBJ2-5,CASSVGGLAGPQETQYF,TGTGCCAGCAGCGTAGGGGGACTAGCGGGGCCCCAAGAGACCCAGTACTTC
TRBD1,.,14,TRBV9,TRBJ2-3,CASSKTGNPDTQYF,TGTGCCAGCAGCAAGACAGGGAACCCAGATACGCAGTATTTT
.,.,15,TRBV28,TRBJ1-5,CASSFFSVGNQPQHF,TGTGCCAGCAGTTTTTTTTCAGTGGGAAATCAGCCCCAGCATTTT
.,.,15,TRBV14,TRBJ2-3,CASSHRGFSTDTQYF,TGTGCCAGCAGCCACAGGGGCTTTAGCACAGATACGCAGTATTTT
TRBD1,.,15,TRBV9,TRBJ1-2,CASSGGDRGSYGYTF,TGTGCCAGCAGCGGCGGAGACAGGGGTAGCTATGGCTACACCTTC
TRBD2,few,18,TRBV7-8,TRBJ2-3,CASSHPGTSGGRTDTQYF,TGTGCCAGCAGCCACCCCGGGACTAGCGGGGGGCGCACAGATACGCAGTATTTT
.,.,14,TRBV5-1,TRBJ1-1,CASSLTAGGTEAFF,TGCGCCAGCAGCTTGACGGCGGGCGGCACTGAAGCTTTCTTT
TRBD2,.,16,TRBV6-6,TRBJ2-5,CASSLGPSGRAETQYF,TGTGCCAGCAGCCTCGGGCCTAGCGGGAGGGCGGAGACCCAGTACTTC
TRBD1,.,16,TRBV11-2,TRBJ1-3,CASSFGTGRSGNTIYF,TGTGCCAGCAGCTTCGGGACAGGGAGATCGGGAAACACCATATATTTT
.,few,14,TRBV28,TRBJ1-2,CASSLAGLGSSYTF,TGTGCCAGCAGTTTGGCGGGACTGGGTTCCAGCTACACCTTC
TRBD1,once,14,TRBV10-3,TRBJ2-1,CAIRGGLEYNEQFF,TGTGCCATCAGAGGGGGCTTGGAGTACAATGAGCAGTTCTTC
.,.,14,TRBV15,TRBJ1-1,CATSRGAQNTEAFF,TGTGCCACCAGCAGAGGAGCTCAGAACACTGAAGCTTTCTTT
.,.,13,TRBV5-1,TRBJ1-2,CASRLGETGGYTF,TGCGCCAGTCGTTTGGGGGAGACGGGTGGCTACACCTTC
.,.,13,TRBV5-1,TRBJ1-1,CASSFGGNTEAFF,TGCGCCAGCAGCTTCGGAGGAAACACTGAAGCTTTCTTT
.,.,13,TRBV14,TRBJ2-1,CASSQGLGNEQFF,TGTGCCAGCAGCCAAGGCCTGGGGAATGAGCAGTTCTTC